Included here is one T cell receptor (beta chain) sequence, with context. Its antigen remains unknown. The V gene lost 4 bases and the J gene lost 4 bases, with 9 bases spanning the gap. CDR1 and CDR2 from the germline V gene are SGHRS and YFSETQ. The CDR3 is 13 residues long. These data are taken from a study of STAT5B mutations in CD4+ large granular lymphocyte leukemia. Study-wide results and caveats: Without HLA matching, higher CD4+ than CD8+ T-LGLL clonality could reflect small sample size. TRBV06-family usage was enriched in top patient clones (8/27) versus controls (2/35).

Sequencing was at survey level. Authors' processing steps: Lowest detectable productive clonotype frequency was 2.59 x 10-5. Sequenced by immunoSEQ multiplex PCR; TCRdb stores in-frame clones only, minus some. D and trimming were read from the DNA, whereas the V and J calls and clone size are those reported in that table. The sample records fewer than 35,000 clones, approximately 70% being singletons. The sequenced sample was CD4+ T cells from blood buffy coats. The receptor was derived from a human donor in good health. The J gene is TRBJ1-3, the V gene TRBV5-1; weak D call: TRBD1 (5 bases). CDR3 DNA sequence: TGCGCCAGCAGCGTTGGGGCGGGAAACACCATATATTTT. Translated: CASSVGAGNTIYF. Full variable domain (rest looked up from reference TRBV5-1 and TRBJ1-3): KAGVTQTPRYLIKTRGQQVTLSCSPISGHRSVSWYQQTPGQGLQFLFEYFSETQRNKGNFPGRFSGRQFSNSRSEMNVSTLELGDSALYLCASSVGAGNTIYFGEGSWLTVV.